These 9 T cell receptor beta chains share one sample of origin, sequenced in a study of control samples from healthy donors and cancer patients. Only in-frame clones appear in the TCRdb table, and some are missing; sequencing was by immunoSEQ multiplex PCR. The sample shows about 140,000 clones, approximately 86% of them seen only once. The material sequenced was blood. These receptors were obtained from a woman between 25 and 40 years old in good health.

This chain links TRBV7-2 with TRBJ2-2; D gene unclear. The CDR3 length is 11 residues. Per the germline V gene, CDR1 is SGHTA and CDR2 is FQGNSA. V shed 2 bases and J shed 6 bases, with 1 base lying between them. This chain's CDR3 is CASSLPGELFF. The CDR3 DNA is TGTGCCAGCAGCTTACCCGGGGAGCTGTTTTTT.

The chain links TRBV9 to TRBJ1-1, with D uncertain. Trimming stripped 0 bases from V and 1 base from J, with 10 bases between. This CDR3 has 15 amino acids. Germline values: CDR1 SGDLS, CDR2 YYNGEE. The CDR3, as DNA: TGTGCCAGCAGCGTAGGGTCGGGTCCGAACACTGAAGCTTTCTTT. As protein: CASSVGSGPNTEAFF.

The chain employs TRBV3-1 (or the pseudogene TRBV3-2) and TRBJ2-7, with D possibly TRBD2 on 6 matching bases. Germline V gene lookup returns CDR1 LGHDT and CDR2 YNNKEL (reference sequence). The V end was cut by 4 bases, the J end by 7 bases, with 17 bases between. This CDR3 contains 14 residues. In DNA form, the CDR3 reads TGTGCCAGCAGCCCATTCGGGGGAGGAGGTGAGCAGTACTTC. Protein: CASSPFGGGGEQYF.

This rearrangement joins TRBV6-5 to TRBJ1-2; tentatively, D is TRBD1 (5 bases). This CDR3 is 15 amino acids long. The germline CDR1 and CDR2 sequences are MNHEY and SVGAGI. Trimming took 2 bases from V and 8 from J, leaving 18 bases between them. The chain's CDR3 is CASSYAPDSSYGYTF. In DNA form, the CDR3 reads TGTGCCAGCAGTTACGCACCCGACAGTTCCTACGGCTACACCTTC.

The chain has TRBV10-3 and TRBJ2-1, with TRBD2 identical over 9 bases. The germline CDR1 and CDR2 sequences are ENHRY and SYGVKD. This CDR3 spans 13 amino acids. V lost 6 bases, J lost 12 bases, and 9 bases stayed unmatched. The CDR3 protein is CAISPAGGAGQFF. The CDR3 DNA reads as TGTGCCATCAGCCCTGCGGGAGGGGCCGGGCAGTTCTTC.

The rearrangement links TRBV29-1 to TRBJ1-2; a weak D match, TRBD1 (6 bases). The CDR3 totals 13 residues. Trimming shortened V by 7 bases and J by 6 bases, and 18 bases separated the two germline ends. Germline V gene lookup returns CDR1 SQVTM and CDR2 ANQGSEA. The CDR3 loop is CSALIRGTDGYTF. CDR3 in DNA: TGCAGCGCCCTCATCAGGGGCACGGATGGCTACACCTTC.

The CDR3 DNA is TGTGCCAGCAGTGAAGCGACAGGTCTGGTGGCTAACTATGGCTACACCTTC. Translation gives CASSEATGLVANYGYTF. The V gene is TRBV2, the J gene TRBJ1-2, with D possibly being TRBD1 (6 bases). The V end was cut by 0 bases, the J end by 0 bases, with 14 bases between. Looked up from germline, CDR1 is SNHLY and CDR2 is FYNNEI. This CDR3 has 17 amino acids. Looking up the rest from reference TRBV2 and TRBJ1-2 gives the full variable domain: EPEVTQTPSHQVTQMGQEVILRCVPISNHLYFYWYRQILGQKVEFLVSFYNNEISEKSEIFDDQFSVERPDGSNFTLKIRSTKLEDSAMYFCASSEATGLVANYGYTFGSGTRLTVV.

The rearrangement joins TRBV7-2 to TRBJ2-7, with D possibly matching TRBD1 (6 bases). V was pared by 1 base and J by 7 bases, with 11 bases between. Germline values: CDR1 SGHTA, CDR2 FQGNSA. This CDR3 contains 13 residues. The CDR3 nucleotides read TGTGCCAGCAGCTTAGTCAGGGGTGGGGAGCAGTACTTC. Translated, it gives CASSLVRGGEQYF.

V is TRBV18 and J is TRBJ1-1; a weak D match, TRBD1 (6 bases). V was cut by 3 bases and J by 0 bases, with 11 bases left in between. Germline CDR1 KGHSH, CDR2 LQKENI. CDR3 length: 15 amino acids. CDR3 coding DNA: TGTGCCAGCTCACCCCGGACAGTCTTGAACACTGAAGCTTTCTTT. It encodes CASSPRTVLNTEAFF.